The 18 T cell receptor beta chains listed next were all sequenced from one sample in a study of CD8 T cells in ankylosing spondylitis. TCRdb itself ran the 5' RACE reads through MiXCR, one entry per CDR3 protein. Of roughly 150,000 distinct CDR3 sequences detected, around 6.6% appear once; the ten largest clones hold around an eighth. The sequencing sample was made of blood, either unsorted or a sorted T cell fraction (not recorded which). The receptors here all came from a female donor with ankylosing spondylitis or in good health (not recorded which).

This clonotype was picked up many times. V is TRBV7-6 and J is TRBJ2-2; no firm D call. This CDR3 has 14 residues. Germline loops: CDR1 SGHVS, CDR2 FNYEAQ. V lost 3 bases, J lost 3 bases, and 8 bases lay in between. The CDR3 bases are TGTGCCAGCAGCTTTCCCGTTCACACCGGGGAGCTGTTTTTT. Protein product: CASSFPVHTGELFF.

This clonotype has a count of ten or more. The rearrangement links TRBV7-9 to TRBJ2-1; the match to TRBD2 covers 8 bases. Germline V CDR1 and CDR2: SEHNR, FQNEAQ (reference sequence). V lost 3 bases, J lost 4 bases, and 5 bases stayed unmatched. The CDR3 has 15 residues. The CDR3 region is CASSFSGGLYNEQFF. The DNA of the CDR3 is TGTGCCAGCAGCTTCAGCGGGGGCCTTTACAATGAGCAGTTCTTC.

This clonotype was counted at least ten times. The CDR3 DNA follows: TGTGCCAGCAGTTCACAGGGGAAATCCTACGAGCAGTACTTC. Protein sequence: CASSSQGKSYEQYF. The chain uses TRBV6-5 and TRBJ2-7; 7 bases agree with TRBD1. Trimming removed 4 bases from V and 1 base from J; junction bases left unmatched: 4. The CDR3 is 14 residues long. CDR1 is MNHEY, CDR2 SVGAGI, per germline.

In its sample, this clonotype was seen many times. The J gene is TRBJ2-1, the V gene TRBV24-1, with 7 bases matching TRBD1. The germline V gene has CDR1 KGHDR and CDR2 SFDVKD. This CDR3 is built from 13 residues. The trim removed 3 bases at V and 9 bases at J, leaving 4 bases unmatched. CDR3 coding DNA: TGTGCCACCAGTGATCCGACAGGGCCTGAGCAGTTCTTC. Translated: CATSDPTGPEQFF.

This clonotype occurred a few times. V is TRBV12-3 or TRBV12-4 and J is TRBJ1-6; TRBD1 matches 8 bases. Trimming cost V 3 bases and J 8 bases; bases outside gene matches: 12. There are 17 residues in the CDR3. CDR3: CASSFWAIGQGDSPLHF. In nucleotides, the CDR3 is TGTGCCAGCAGTTTTTGGGCGATAGGACAGGGCGATTCACCCCTCCACTTT.

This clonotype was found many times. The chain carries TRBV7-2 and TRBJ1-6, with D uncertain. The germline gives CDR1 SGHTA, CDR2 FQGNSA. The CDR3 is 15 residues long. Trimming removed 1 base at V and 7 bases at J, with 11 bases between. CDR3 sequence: CASSLVGEQNSPLHF. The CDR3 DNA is TGTGCCAGCAGCTTAGTTGGTGAGCAAAATTCACCCCTCCACTTT. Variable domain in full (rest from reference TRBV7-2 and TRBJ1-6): GAGVSQSPSNKVTEKGKDVELRCDPISGHTALYWYRQSLGQGLEFLIYFQGNSAPDKSGLPSDRFSAERTGGSVSTLTIQRTQQEDSAVYLCASSLVGEQNSPLHFGNGTRLTVT.

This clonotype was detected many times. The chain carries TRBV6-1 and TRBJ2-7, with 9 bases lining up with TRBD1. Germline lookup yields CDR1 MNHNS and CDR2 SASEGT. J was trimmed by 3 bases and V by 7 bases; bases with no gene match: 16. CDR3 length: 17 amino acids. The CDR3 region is CASTLLVWGQGNYEQYF. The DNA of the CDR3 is TGTGCCAGCACCCTCTTGGTATGGGGACAGGGAAACTACGAGCAGTACTTC.

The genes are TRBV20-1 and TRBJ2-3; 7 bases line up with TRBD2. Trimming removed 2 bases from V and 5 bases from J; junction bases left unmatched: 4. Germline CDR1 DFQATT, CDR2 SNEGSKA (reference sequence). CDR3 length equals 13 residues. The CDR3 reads CSARRLAGDTQYF. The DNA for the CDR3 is TGCAGTGCTAGAAGACTAGCCGGAGATACGCAGTATTTT.

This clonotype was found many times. In DNA, the CDR3 is TGCGCCAGCAGCTCTTGGCTAGCGGGGTCGGAGACCCAGTACTTC. This encodes CASSSWLAGSETQYF. The V gene is TRBV5-1, the J gene TRBJ2-5, with 9 bases fitting TRBD2. V shed 3 bases, J shed 5 bases, and the junction held 8 bases outside the gene matches. There are 15 residues in the CDR3. Per germline, CDR1 SGHRS and CDR2 YFSETQ. Variable domain in full (rest from reference TRBV5-1 and TRBJ2-5): KAGVTQTPRYLIKTRGQQVTLSCSPISGHRSVSWYQQTPGQGLQFLFEYFSETQRNKGNFPGRFSGRQFSNSRSEMNVSTLELGDSALYLCASSSWLAGSETQYFGPGTRLLVL.

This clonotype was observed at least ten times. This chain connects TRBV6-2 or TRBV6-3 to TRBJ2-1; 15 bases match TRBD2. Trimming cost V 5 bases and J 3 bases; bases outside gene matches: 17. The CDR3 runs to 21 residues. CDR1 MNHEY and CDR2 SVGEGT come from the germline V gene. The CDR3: CASSHSGLAGGPRRGYNEQFF. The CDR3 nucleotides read TGTGCCAGCAGTCATAGTGGACTAGCGGGGGGGCCAAGAAGGGGCTACAATGAGCAGTTCTTC.

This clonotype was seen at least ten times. CDR3 DNA: TGTGCCAGCAGAGAAGGGAGTCAGCCCCAGCATTTT. It is translated as CASREGSQPQHF. The V gene is TRBV12-3 or TRBV12-4, the J gene TRBJ1-5, with D unclear. Deletions cut 6 bases from V and 6 bases from J, with 9 bases between. The CDR3 runs to 12 residues.

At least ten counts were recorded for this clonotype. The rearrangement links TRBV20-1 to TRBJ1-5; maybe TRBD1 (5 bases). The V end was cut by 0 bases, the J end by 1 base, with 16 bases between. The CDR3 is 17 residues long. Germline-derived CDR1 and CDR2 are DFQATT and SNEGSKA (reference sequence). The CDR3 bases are TGCAGTGCTAGAGATTGGACGAGGGGCGCGAGCAATCAGCCCCAGCATTTT. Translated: CSARDWTRGASNQPQHF.

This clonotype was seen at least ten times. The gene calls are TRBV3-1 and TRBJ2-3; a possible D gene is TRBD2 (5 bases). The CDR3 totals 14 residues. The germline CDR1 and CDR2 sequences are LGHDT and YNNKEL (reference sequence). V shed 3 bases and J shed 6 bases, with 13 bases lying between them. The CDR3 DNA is TGTGCCAGCAGCCACCCTCCGTGGGAGGATACGCAGTATTTT. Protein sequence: CASSHPPWEDTQYF.

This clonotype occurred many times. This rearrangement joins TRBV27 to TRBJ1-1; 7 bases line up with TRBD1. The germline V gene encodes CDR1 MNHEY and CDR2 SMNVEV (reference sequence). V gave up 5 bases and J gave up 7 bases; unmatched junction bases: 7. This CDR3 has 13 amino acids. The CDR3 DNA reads TGTGCCAGCAGTACAGGGGCCTCTGATGAAGCTTTCTTT. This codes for CASSTGASDEAFF.

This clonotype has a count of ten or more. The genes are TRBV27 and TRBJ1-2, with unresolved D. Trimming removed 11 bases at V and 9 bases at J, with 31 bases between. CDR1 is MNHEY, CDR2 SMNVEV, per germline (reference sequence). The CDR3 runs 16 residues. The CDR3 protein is CAPTRREGFRIGSYTF. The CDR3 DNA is TGTGCCCCTACAAGGAGGGAGGGTTTTCGTATAGGGAGCTACACCTTC.

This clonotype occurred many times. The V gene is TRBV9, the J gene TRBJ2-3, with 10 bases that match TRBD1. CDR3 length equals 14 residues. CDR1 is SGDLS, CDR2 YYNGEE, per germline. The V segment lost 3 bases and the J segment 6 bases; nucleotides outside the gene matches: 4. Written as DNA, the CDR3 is TGTGCCAGCAGCGGACAGGGGGCGGCGGATACGCAGTATTTT. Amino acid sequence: CASSGQGAADTQYF.

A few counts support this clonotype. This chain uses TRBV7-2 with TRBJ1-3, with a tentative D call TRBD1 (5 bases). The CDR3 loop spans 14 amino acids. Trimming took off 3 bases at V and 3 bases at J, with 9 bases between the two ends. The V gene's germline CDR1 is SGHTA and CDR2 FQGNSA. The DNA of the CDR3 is TGTGCCAGCAGCTTGGGACCTAATGGAAACACCATATATTTT. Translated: CASSLGPNGNTIYF.

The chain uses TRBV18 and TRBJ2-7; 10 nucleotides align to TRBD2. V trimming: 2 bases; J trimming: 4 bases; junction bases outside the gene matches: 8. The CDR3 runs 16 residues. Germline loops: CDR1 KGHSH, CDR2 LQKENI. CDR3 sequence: CASSPTTSLAGYEQYF. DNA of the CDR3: TGTGCCAGCTCACCAACCACATCACTAGCGGGGTACGAGCAGTACTTC.